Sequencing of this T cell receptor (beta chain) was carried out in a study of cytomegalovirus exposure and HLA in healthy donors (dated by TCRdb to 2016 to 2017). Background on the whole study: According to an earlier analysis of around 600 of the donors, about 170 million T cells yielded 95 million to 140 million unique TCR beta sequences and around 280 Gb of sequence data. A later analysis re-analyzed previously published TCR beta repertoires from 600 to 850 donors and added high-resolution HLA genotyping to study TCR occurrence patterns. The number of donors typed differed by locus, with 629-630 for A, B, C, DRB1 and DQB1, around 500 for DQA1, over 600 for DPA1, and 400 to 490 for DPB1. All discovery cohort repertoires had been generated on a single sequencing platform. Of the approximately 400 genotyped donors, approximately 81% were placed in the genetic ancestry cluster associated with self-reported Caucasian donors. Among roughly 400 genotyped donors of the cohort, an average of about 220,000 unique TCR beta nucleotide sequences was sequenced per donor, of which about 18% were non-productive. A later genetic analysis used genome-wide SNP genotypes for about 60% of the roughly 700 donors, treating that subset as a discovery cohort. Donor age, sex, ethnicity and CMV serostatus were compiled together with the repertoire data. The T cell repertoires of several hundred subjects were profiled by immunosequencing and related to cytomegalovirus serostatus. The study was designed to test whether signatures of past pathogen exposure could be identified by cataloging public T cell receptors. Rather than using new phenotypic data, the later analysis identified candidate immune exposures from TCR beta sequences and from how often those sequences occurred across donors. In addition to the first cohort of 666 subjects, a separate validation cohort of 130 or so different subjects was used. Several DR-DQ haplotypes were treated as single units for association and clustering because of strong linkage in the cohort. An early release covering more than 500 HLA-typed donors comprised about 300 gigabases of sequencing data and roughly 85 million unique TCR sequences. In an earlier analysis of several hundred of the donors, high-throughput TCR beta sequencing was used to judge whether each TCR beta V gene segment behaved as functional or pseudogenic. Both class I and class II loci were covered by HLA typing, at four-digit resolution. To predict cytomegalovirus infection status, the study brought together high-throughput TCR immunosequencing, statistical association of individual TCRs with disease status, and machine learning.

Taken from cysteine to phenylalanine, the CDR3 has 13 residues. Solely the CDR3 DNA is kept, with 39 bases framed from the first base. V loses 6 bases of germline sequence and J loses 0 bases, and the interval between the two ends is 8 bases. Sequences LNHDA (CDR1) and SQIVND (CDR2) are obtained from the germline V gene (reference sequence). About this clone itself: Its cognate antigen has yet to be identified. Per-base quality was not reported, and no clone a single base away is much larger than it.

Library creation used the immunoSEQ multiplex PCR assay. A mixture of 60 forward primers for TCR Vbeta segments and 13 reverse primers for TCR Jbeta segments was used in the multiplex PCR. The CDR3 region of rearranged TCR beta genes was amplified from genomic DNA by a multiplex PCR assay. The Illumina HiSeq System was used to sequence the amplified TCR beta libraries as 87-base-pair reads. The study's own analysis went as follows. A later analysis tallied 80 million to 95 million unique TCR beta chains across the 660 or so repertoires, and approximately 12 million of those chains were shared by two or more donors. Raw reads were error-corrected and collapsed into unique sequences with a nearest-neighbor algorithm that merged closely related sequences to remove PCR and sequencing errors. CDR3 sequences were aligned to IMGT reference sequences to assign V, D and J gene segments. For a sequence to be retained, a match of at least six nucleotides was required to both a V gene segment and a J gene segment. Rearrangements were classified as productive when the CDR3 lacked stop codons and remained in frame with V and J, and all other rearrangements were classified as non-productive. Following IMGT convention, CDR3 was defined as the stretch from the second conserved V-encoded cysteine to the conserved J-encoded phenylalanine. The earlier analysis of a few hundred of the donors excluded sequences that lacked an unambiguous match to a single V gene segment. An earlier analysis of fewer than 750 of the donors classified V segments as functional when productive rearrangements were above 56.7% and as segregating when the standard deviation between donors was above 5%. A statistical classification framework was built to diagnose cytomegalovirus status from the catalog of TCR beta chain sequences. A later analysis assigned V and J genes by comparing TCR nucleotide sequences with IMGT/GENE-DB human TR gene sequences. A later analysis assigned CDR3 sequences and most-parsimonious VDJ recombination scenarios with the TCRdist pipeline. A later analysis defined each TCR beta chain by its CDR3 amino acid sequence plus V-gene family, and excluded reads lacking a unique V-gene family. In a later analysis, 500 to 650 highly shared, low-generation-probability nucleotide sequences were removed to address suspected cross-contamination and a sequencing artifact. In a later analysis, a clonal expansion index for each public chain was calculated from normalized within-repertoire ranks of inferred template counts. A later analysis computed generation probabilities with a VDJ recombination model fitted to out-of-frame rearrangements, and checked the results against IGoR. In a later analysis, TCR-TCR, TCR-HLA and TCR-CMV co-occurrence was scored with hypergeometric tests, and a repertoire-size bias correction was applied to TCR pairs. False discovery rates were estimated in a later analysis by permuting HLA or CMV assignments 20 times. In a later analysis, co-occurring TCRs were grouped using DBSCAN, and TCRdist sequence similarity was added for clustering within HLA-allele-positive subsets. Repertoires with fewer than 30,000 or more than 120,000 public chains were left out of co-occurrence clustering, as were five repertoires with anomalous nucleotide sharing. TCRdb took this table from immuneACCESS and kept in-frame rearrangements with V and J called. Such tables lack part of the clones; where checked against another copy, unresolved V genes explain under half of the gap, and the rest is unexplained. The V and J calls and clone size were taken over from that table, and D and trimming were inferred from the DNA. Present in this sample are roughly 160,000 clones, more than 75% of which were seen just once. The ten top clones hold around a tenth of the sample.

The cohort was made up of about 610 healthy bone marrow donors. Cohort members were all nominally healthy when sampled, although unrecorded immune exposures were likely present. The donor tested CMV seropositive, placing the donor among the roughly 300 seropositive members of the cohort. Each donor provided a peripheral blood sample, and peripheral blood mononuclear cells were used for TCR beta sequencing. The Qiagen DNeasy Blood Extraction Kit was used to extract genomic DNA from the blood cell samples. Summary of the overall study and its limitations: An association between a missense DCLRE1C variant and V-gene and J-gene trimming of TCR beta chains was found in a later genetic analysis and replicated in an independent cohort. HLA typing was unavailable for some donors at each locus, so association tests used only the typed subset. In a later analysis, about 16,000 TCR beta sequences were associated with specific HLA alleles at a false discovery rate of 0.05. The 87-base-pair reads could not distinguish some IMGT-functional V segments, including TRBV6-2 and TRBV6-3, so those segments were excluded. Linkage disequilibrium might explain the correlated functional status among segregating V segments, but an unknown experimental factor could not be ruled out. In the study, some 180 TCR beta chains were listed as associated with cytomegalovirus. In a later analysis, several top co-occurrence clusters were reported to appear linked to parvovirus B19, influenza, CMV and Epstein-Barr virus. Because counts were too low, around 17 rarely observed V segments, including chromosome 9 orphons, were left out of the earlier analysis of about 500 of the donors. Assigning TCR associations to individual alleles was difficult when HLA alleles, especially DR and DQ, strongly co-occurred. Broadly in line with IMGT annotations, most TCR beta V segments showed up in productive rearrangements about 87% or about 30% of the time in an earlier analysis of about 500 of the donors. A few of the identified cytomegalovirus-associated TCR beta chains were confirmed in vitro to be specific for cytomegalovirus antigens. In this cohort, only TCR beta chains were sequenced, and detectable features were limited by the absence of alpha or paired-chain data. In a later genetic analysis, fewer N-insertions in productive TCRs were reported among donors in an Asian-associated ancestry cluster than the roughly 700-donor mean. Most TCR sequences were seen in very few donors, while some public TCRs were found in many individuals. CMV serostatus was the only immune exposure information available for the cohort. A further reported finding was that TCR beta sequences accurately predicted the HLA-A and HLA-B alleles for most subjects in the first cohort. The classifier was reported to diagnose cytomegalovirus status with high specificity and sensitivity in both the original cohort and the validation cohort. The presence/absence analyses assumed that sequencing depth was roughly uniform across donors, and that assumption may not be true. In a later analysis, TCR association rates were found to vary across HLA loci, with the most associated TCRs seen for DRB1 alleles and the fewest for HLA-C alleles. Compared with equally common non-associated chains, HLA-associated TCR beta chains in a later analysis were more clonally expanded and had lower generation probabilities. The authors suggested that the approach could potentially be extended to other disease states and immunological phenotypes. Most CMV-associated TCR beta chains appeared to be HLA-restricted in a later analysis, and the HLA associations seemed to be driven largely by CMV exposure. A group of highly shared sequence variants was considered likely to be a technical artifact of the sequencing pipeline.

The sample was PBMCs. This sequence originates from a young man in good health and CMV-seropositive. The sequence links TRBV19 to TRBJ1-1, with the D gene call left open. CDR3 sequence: CASSLGMNTEAFF. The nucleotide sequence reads TGTGCCAGTAGCCTCGGGATGAACACTGAAGCTTTCTTT.